Presented here are 27 T cell receptor beta chains from one specimen sequenced in a study of a mutant IDH1 vaccine in newly diagnosed glioma. TCRdb keeps only in-frame clones here, not all; method: immunoSEQ multiplex PCR. Among roughly 72,000 clones listed, 91% were seen once. What these receptors recognize is not known. Noted time point: week 5, during vaccination. Topical imiquimod was applied with each vaccine dose, which held 300 ug of mutant IDH1 20-mer peptide. The sequenced sample was PBMCs, obtained from a glioma patient whose treatment included an IDH1 peptide vaccine. The receptor set was obtained from a woman aged 50 to 60 with glioma.

The chain is built from TRBV7-3 and TRBJ2-3, with D uncertain. Trimming pared 5 bases from V and 6 bases from J, leaving 12 bases between. The CDR3 loop spans 13 amino acids. Germline V CDR1 and CDR2: SGHTA, FQGTGA. CDR3 DNA: TGTGCCAGCAGCCCTTACTTGGGGGATACGCAGTATTTT. It yields the protein CASSPYLGDTQYF.

The chain has TRBV7-8 and TRBJ2-7; 11 bases agree with TRBD2. V dropped 1 base and J dropped 4; count of bases not matched to a gene: 3. The CDR3 runs to 15 residues. CDR1 is SGHVS and CDR2 is FQNEAQ in the germline V gene. This CDR3 is CASSLEGLADYEQYF. Written as DNA, the CDR3 is TGTGCCAGCAGCTTAGAGGGACTAGCGGATTACGAGCAGTACTTC.

This rearrangement joins TRBV5-6 to TRBJ1-1; D is unclear. The CDR3 covers 14 residues. V was clipped by 0 bases and J by 1 base, with 7 bases between them. CDR1 is SGHDT, CDR2 YYEEEE, per germline. CDR3 in amino acids: CASSLAPSNTEAFF. The CDR3 DNA is TGTGCCAGCAGCTTGGCTCCGTCGAACACTGAAGCTTTCTTT.

This sequence joins TRBV5-4 and TRBJ2-7; 11 nucleotides align to TRBD2. Trimming removed 1 base from V and 2 bases from J; junction bases left unmatched: 5. The CDR3 length is 16 residues. CDR1 SGHNT and CDR2 YYREEE come from the germline V gene (reference sequence). The CDR3 reads CASSLNSGRAAYEQYF. The CDR3 DNA sequence: TGTGCCAGCAGCTTGAATAGCGGGAGGGCGGCCTACGAGCAGTACTTC.

This chain connects TRBV5-1 to TRBJ2-2; D may be TRBD1 (5 bases). The CDR3 contains 14 residues. CDR1 and CDR2 (germline): SGHRS, YFSETQ. Trimming took off 0 bases at V and 3 bases at J, with 6 bases between the two ends. The CDR3 loop reads CASSLGQYTGELFF. In DNA form, the CDR3 reads TGCGCCAGCAGCTTGGGACAGTACACCGGGGAGCTGTTTTTT.

This chain joins TRBV5-1 and TRBJ2-1, with D possibly TRBD2 on 5 matching bases. This CDR3 is built from 15 residues. The germline V and J ends were trimmed by 0 bases and 1 base, with 8 bases remaining between them. Germline CDR1 reads SGHRS; CDR2 reads YFSETQ. The CDR3 DNA reads as TGCGCCAGCAGCTTGGAAGCGGCTTCCTACAATGAGCAGTTCTTC. Translated: CASSLEAASYNEQFF.

The rearrangement uses TRBV18 and TRBJ1-1, with D possibly being TRBD1 (5 bases). CDR3 length: 13 amino acids. V was shortened by 5 bases and J by 1 base, with 8 bases between the two germline ends. Germline lookup yields CDR1 KGHSH and CDR2 LQKENI. As DNA, the CDR3 is TGTGCCAGCTCATCAGGACAGAACACTGAAGCTTTCTTT. Its translation is CASSSGQNTEAFF.

This sequence joins TRBV10-3 and TRBJ2-1; D may be TRBD2 (6 bases). CDR3 size: 14 residues. Germline V gene data show CDR1 as ENHRY and CDR2 as SYGVKD. V lost 4 bases, J lost 7 bases, and 14 bases lay in between. CDR3 coding DNA: TGTGCCATCAGTGTGACTAGGACGGGGAATGAGCAGTTCTTC. Translation: CAISVTRTGNEQFF.

This chain joins TRBV28 and TRBJ1-3; D might be TRBD1 (5 bases). Germline V gene data show CDR1 as MDHEN and CDR2 as SYDVKM. V lost 4 bases to trimming and J lost 0 bases, with 10 bases between them. CDR3 length: 15 amino acids. The CDR3 protein is CASSYDSSSGNTIYF. As DNA, the CDR3 is TGTGCCAGCAGTTACGACAGTAGCTCTGGAAACACCATATATTTT. The full variable domain, its missing parts supplied by reference TRBV28 and TRBJ1-3, is DVKVTQSSRYLVKRTGEKVFLECVQDMDHENMFWYRQDPGLGLRLIYFSYDVKMKEKGDIPEGYSVSREKKERFSLILESASTNQTSMYLCASSYDSSSGNTIYFGEGSWLTVV.

This clone was counted between two and nine times. This chain links TRBV4-1 with TRBJ1-2; the D gene is possibly TRBD1 (6 bases). Germline V gives CDR1 MGHRA, CDR2 YSYEKL. V shed 8 bases and J shed 6 bases, with 19 bases lying between them. This CDR3 contains 14 residues. CDR3 coding DNA: TGCGCCAGCTCCTTTGGGGGGGCGAGGGATGGCTACACCTTC. It yields the protein CASSFGGARDGYTF.

This CDR3 reads CASVGPANTGELFF. CDR3 in DNA: TGTGCCAGCGTGGGACCAGCGAACACCGGGGAGCTGTTTTTT. The gene calls are TRBV6-6 and TRBJ2-2; either TRBD1 or TRBD2 may fit D (5 bases each). Between the trimmed V and J ends, which lost 8 bases and 0 bases, there was a span of 10 bases. This CDR3 is built from 14 residues. CDR1 and CDR2 from the germline V gene are MNHNY and SVGAGI (reference sequence).

The chain employs TRBV6-5 and TRBJ2-2, with TRBD1 as a possible D gene (6 bases). Germline V CDR1 and CDR2: MNHEY, SVGAGI. The CDR3 has 15 amino acids. The V and J ends lost 6 bases and 0 bases respectively, with 11 bases between them. Written as DNA, the CDR3 is TGTGCCAGCAGCCTAAGGGGGTCGAACACCGGGGAGCTGTTTTTT. The encoded protein is CASSLRGSNTGELFF.

The rearrangement joins TRBV28 to TRBJ1-5; D gene unclear. Germline V gives CDR1 MDHEN, CDR2 SYDVKM. The V gene lost 2 bases and the J gene lost 5 bases, with 13 bases spanning the gap. The CDR3 consists of 15 residues. The CDR3 nucleotides read TGTGCCAGCAGTTTAACTACTGAACGTCATCAGCCCCAGCATTTT. Translating it yields CASSLTTERHQPQHF.

The chain employs TRBV30 and TRBJ1-6, with D unresolved. Germline V gene data show CDR1 as GTSNPN and CDR2 as SVGIG (reference sequence). The CDR3 length is 13 residues. The V gene lost 2 bases and the J gene lost 5 bases, with 7 bases spanning the gap. The CDR3 spells CAWSLQNNSPLHF. CDR3 bases: TGTGCCTGGAGTTTACAGAATAATTCACCCCTCCACTTT.

The chain has TRBV29-1 and TRBJ2-1; perhaps TRBD2 as D (6 bases). Between the trimmed V and J ends, which lost 3 bases and 5 bases, there was a span of 8 bases. Germline V CDR1 and CDR2: SQVTM, ANQGSEA. The CDR3 covers 12 residues. CDR3 sequence: CSVDGGNNEQFF. CDR3 in DNA: TGCAGCGTTGATGGAGGGAACAATGAGCAGTTCTTC.

The chain employs TRBV27 and TRBJ2-5; 8 positions agree with TRBD1. This CDR3 has 16 amino acids. Germline V gene sequence: CDR1 MNHEY, CDR2 SMNVEV (reference sequence). V dropped 5 bases and J dropped 2; count of bases not matched to a gene: 10. The CDR3 coding sequence is TGTGCCAGCAGTGCTCGGGACAGGCAACCTCAAGAGACCCAGTACTTC. It translates to CASSARDRQPQETQYF.

The chain combines TRBV27 with TRBJ1-5; D gene ambiguous. The length of the CDR3 is 16 residues. Trimming stripped 5 bases from V and 0 bases from J, with 14 bases between. The germline gives CDR1 MNHEY, CDR2 SMNVEV (reference sequence). The CDR3 DNA follows: TGTGCCAGCAGTAACCGGGAAGGTGGTAGCAATCAGCCCCAGCATTTT. This sequence encodes CASSNREGGSNQPQHF.

The V and J genes are TRBV4-1 and TRBJ1-4, with 9 bases matching TRBD1. This CDR3 contains 18 residues. Germline V gene lookup returns CDR1 MGHRA and CDR2 YSYEKL. Germline trimming cut 3 bases from V and 0 bases from J; bases unmatched to any gene: 8. The CDR3 bases are TGCGCCAGCAGCCAGACCCGGGGACAGGGCCCAACTAATGAAAAACTGTTTTTT. Its protein is CASSQTRGQGPTNEKLFF.

This clone was observed a few times. The J gene is TRBJ1-4, the V gene TRBV6-5, with D possibly TRBD1 on 5 matching bases. The V end was cut by 6 bases, the J end by 8 bases, with 16 bases between. Looked up from germline, CDR1 is MNHEY and CDR2 is SVGAGI. There are 14 residues in the CDR3. CDR3 residues: CASSPRDGREKLFF. The DNA for the CDR3 is TGTGCCAGCAGCCCCCGGGACGGGAGGGAAAAACTGTTTTTT.

The V call is TRBV4-2, the J call TRBJ2-2; unclear D gene. The germline V and J ends were trimmed by 1 base and 3 bases, with 6 bases remaining between them. This CDR3 has 14 amino acids. The germline gives CDR1 LGHNA, CDR2 YNFKEQ. Here the CDR3 DNA reads TGTGCCAGCAGCCAAGGGGTTGACACCGGGGAGCTGTTTTTT. Its translation is CASSQGVDTGELFF.

This rearrangement joins TRBV7-9 to TRBJ2-7; weak D call: TRBD2 (7 bases). Per the germline V gene, CDR1 is SEHNR and CDR2 is FQNEAQ (reference sequence). Trimming cost V 2 bases and J 5 bases, with 16 bases left between them. CDR3 size: 15 residues. The CDR3 here is CASSLFTGGINEQYF. Written as DNA, the CDR3 is TGTGCCAGCAGCTTATTCACGGGGGGCATCAACGAGCAGTACTTC.

The CDR3 DNA reads TGTGCCAGCAGCTACAGGGAAACCTCCTACGAGCAGTACTTC. This sequence encodes CASSYRETSYEQYF. The chain joins TRBV27 to TRBJ2-7, with D tentatively TRBD1 (6 bases). The germline V and J ends were trimmed by 6 bases and 0 bases, with 12 bases remaining between them. Germline V CDR1 and CDR2: MNHEY, SMNVEV (reference sequence). The CDR3 consists of 14 residues.

This rearrangement joins TRBV5-6 to TRBJ2-2, with a tentative D call TRBD1 (5 bases). Germline V gives CDR1 SGHDT, CDR2 YYEEEE. Trimming shortened V by 4 bases and J by 1 base, and 11 bases separated the two germline ends. The CDR3 extends over 15 amino acids. The CDR3 sequence is CASSATGVNTGELFF. The CDR3 DNA sequence: TGTGCCAGCAGCGCTACAGGAGTGAACACCGGGGAGCTGTTTTTT.

The V gene is TRBV19, the J gene TRBJ2-7; D is unresolved. Germline CDR1 LNHDA, CDR2 SQIVND (reference sequence). V was cut by 2 bases and J by 3 bases, with 8 bases left in between. The CDR3 has 13 amino acids. The CDR3 loop is CASSISARYEQYF. For the CDR3, the DNA is TGTGCCAGTAGTATATCGGCCCGCTACGAGCAGTACTTC.

The V and J genes are TRBV14 and TRBJ1-4; D ambiguous. This CDR3 contains 16 residues. Trimming stripped 2 bases from V and 1 base from J, with 11 bases between. The germline CDR1 and CDR2 sequences are SGHDN and FVKESK. CDR3 sequence reads: CASSQFRGVTNEKLFF. CDR3 bases: TGTGCCAGCAGCCAATTTCGGGGAGTAACTAATGAAAAACTGTTTTTT.

The V call is TRBV5-1, the J call TRBJ2-4, with D perhaps given as TRBD1 or TRBD2 (5 bases each). The CDR3 contains 15 residues. Between the trimmed V and J ends, which lost 4 bases and 0 bases, there was a span of 11 bases. Germline V gives CDR1 SGHRS, CDR2 YFSETQ. In DNA, the CDR3 is TGCGCCAGCAGCGAGGGGTACTTAGCCAAAAACATTCAGTACTTC. Its protein is CASSEGYLAKNIQYF.

The rearrangement joins TRBV9 to TRBJ2-7, with 12 bases lining up with TRBD2. The CDR3 runs 16 residues. Germline values: CDR1 SGDLS, CDR2 YYNGEE. The V and J ends lost 0 bases and 4 bases, in that order; junction bases with no gene match: 5. The CDR3 sequence is CASSVEALAGGYEQYF. The CDR3 nucleotides are TGTGCCAGCAGCGTAGAAGCGCTAGCGGGAGGGTACGAGCAGTACTTC.